This T cell receptor (beta chain) was retrieved from a study of T cell responses to AZD1222 COVID-19 vaccine. Study findings and constraints: Every sample of the repertoires postdated the peak T cell response.

With 5 bases removed from V and 3 bases from J, the gap between germline ends came to 20 bases. Per the germline V gene, CDR1 is SEHNR and CDR2 is FQNEAQ (reference sequence). There are 16 residues in the CDR3. The assay was immunoSEQ multiplex PCR, and TCRdb's table has in-frame clones only and misses some. The sample records 95,000 to 110,000 clones, nearly 95% being singletons. Points on this clone: Its target is not known.

Sequencing was performed on peripheral blood, taken on day 0 of AZD1222 vaccination. This sequence joins TRBV7-9 and TRBJ2-7; maybe TRBD2 (6 bases). The TCR originated in an adult in good health. In DNA, the CDR3 is TGTGCCAGCAGCCCCGGGGGATTTGACGGGAACTACGAGCAGTACTTC. Protein product: CASSPGGFDGNYEQYF.